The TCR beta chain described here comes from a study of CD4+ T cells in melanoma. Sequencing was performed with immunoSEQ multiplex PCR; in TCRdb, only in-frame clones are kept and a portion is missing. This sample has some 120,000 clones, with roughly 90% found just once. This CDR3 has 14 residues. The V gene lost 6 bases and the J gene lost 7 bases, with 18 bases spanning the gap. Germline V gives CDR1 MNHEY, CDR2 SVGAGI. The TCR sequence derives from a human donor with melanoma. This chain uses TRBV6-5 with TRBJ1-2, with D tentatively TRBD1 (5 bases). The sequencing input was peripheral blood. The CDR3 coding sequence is TGTGCCAGCAGCCTGGACAAACGTTTCTTTGGCTACACCTTC. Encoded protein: CASSLDKRFFGYTF.